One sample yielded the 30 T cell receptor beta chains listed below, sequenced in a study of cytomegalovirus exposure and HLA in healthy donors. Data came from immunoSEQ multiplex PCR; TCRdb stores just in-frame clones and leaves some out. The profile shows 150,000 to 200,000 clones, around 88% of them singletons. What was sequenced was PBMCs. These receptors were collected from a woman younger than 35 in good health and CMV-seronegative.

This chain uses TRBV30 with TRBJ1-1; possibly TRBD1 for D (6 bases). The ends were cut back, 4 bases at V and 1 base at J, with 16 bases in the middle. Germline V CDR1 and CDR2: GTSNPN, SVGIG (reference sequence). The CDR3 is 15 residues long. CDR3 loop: CAWMIFRGQNTEAFF. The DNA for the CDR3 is TGTGCCTGGATGATCTTCAGGGGCCAGAACACTGAAGCTTTCTTT.

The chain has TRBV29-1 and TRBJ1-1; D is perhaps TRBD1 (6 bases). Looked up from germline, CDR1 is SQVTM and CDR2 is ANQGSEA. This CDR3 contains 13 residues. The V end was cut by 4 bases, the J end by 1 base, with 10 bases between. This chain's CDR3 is CSVVRTANTEAFF. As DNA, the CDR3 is TGCAGCGTTGTCCGGACAGCGAACACTGAAGCTTTCTTT. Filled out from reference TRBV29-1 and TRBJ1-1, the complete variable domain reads SAVISQKPSRDICQRGTSLTIQCQVDSQVTMMFWYRQQPGQSLTLIATANQGSEATYESGFVIDKFPISRPNLTFSTLTVSNMSPEDSSIYLCSVVRTANTEAFFGQGTRLTVV.

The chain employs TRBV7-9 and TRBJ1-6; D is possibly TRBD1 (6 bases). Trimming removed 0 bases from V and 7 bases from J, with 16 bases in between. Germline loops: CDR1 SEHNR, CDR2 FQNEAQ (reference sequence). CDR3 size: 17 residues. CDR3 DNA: TGTGCCAGCAGCTTAGCCTCGAAGGACAGATACAATTCACCCCTCCACTTT. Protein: CASSLASKDRYNSPLHF.

This CDR3 is CASSLADSGPAVEQFF. CDR3 sequence (DNA): TGCGCCAGCAGCTTGGCCGATTCTGGCCCTGCAGTTGAGCAGTTCTTC. The genes are TRBV5-1 and TRBJ2-1; D is uncertain. With 0 bases removed from V and 9 bases from J, the gap between germline ends came to 19 bases. From germline, CDR1 is SGHRS and CDR2 YFSETQ. CDR3 size: 16 residues.

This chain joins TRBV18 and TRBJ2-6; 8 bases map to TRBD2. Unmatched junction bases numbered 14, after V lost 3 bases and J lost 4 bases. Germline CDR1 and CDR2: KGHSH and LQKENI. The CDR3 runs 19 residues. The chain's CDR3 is CASSPLETSVPGGANVLTF. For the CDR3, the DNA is TGTGCCAGCTCACCTCTTGAGACTAGCGTACCTGGGGGGGCCAACGTCCTGACTTTC.

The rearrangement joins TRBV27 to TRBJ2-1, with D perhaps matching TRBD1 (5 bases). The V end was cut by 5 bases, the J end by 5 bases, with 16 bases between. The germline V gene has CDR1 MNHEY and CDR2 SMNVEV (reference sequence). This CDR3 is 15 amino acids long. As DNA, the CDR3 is TGTGCCAGCAGTCCGCGACTCCGACAGAACAATGAGCAGTTCTTC. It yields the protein CASSPRLRQNNEQFF.

DNA for the CDR3: TGTGCCAGCAGTCCCAACCGCAGGGGAGAGACCCAGTACTTC. Translation gives CASSPNRRGETQYF. The genes are TRBV2 and TRBJ2-5; D might be TRBD1 (6 bases). This CDR3 is 14 amino acids long. Per the germline V gene, CDR1 is SNHLY and CDR2 is FYNNEI. With 5 bases removed from V and 4 bases from J, the gap between germline ends came to 14 bases. The full variable domain, in which reference TRBV2 and TRBJ2-5 provide the parts outside the CDR3, is EPEVTQTPSHQVTQMGQEVILRCVPISNHLYFYWYRQILGQKVEFLVSFYNNEISEKSEIFDDQFSVERPDGSNFTLKIRSTKLEDSAMYFCASSPNRRGETQYFGPGTRLLVL.

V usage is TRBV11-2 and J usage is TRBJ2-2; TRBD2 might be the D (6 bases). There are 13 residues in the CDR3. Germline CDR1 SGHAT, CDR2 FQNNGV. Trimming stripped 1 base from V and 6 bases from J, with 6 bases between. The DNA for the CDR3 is TGTGCCAGCAGCTTAGGGGAGGCCGGGGAGCTGTTTTTT. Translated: CASSLGEAGELFF. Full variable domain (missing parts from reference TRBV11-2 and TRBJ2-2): EAGVAQSPRYKIIEKRQSVAFWCNPISGHATLYWYQQILGQGPKLLIQFQNNGVVDDSQLPKDRFSAERLKGVDSTLKIQPAKLEDSAVYLCASSLGEAGELFFGEGSRLTVL.

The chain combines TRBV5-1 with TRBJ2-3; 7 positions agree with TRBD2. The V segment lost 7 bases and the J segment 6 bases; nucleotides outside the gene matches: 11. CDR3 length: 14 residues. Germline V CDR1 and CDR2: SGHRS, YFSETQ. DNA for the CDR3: TGCGCCAGCCGACTAGCCGTACTGGTGGATACGCAGTATTTT. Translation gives CASRLAVLVDTQYF.

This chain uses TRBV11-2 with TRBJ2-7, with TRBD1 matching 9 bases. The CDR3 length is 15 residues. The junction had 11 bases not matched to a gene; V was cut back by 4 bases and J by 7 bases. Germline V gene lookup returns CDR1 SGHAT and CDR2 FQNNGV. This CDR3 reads CASSSRETGGGEQYF. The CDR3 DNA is TGTGCCAGCAGCTCTAGGGAGACAGGGGGAGGAGAGCAGTACTTC.

The CDR3 nucleotides are TGTGCCAGCTCACCAGCAGCGGCTAGCACAGATACGCAGTATTTT. Protein product: CASSPAAASTDTQYF. V usage is TRBV18 and J usage is TRBJ2-3; D is perhaps TRBD2 (5 bases). CDR3 length: 15 amino acids. CDR1 is KGHSH and CDR2 is LQKENI in the germline V gene. The V end was cut by 2 bases, the J end by 0 bases, with 9 bases between.

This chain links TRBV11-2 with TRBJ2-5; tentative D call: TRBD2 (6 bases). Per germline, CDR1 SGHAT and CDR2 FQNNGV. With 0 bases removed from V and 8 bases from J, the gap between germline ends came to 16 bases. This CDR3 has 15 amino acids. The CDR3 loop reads CASSLDRGGWGTQYF. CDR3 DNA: TGTGCCAGCAGCTTAGATCGTGGGGGGTGGGGAACCCAGTACTTC.

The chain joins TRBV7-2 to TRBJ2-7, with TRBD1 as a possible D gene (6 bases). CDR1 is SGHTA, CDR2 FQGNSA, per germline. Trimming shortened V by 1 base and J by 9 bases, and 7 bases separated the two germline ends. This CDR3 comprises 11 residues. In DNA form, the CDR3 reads TGTGCCAGCAGCTTAGGAGGGGGGCAGTACTTC. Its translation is CASSLGGGQYF.

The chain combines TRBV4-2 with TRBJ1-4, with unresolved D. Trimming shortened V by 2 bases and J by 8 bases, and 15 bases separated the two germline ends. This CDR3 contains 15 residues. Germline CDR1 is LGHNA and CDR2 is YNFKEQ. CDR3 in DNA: TGTGCCAGCAGCCAATTAACTGGCAGCGGGGAAAAACTGTTTTTT. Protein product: CASSQLTGSGEKLFF.

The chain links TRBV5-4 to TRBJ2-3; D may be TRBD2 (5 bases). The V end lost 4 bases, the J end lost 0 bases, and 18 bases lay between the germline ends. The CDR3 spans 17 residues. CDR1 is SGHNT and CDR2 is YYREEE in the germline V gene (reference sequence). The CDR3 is CASSPPPGGPSTDTQYF. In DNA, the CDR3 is TGTGCCAGCAGCCCCCCCCCGGGCGGGCCGAGCACAGATACGCAGTATTTT. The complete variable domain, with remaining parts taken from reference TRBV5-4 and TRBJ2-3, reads ETGVTQSPTHLIKTRGQQVTLRCSSQSGHNTVSWYQQALGQGPQFIFQYYREEENGRGNFPPRFSGLQFPNYSSELNVNALELDDSALYLCASSPPPGGPSTDTQYFGPGTRLTVL.

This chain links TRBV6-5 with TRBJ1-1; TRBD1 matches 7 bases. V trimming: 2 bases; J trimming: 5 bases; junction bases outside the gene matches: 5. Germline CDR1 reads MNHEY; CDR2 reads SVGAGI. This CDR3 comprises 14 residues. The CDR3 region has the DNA TGTGCCAGCAGTTACCTCCAGGGGGGAACTGAAGCTTTCTTT. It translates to CASSYLQGGTEAFF.

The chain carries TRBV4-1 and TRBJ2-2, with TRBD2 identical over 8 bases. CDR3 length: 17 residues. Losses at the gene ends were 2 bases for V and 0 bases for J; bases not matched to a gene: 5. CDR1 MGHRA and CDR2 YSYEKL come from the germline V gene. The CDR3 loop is CASSQPPGLANTGELFF. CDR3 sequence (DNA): TGCGCCAGCAGCCAACCCCCGGGACTAGCGAACACCGGGGAGCTGTTTTTT.

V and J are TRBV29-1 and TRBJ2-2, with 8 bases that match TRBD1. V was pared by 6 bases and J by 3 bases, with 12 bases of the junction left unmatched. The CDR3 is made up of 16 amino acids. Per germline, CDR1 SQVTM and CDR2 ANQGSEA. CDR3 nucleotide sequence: TGCAGCGTGGGACGAGGGGGGACAGGCGACACCGGGGAGCTGTTTTTT. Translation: CSVGRGGTGDTGELFF.

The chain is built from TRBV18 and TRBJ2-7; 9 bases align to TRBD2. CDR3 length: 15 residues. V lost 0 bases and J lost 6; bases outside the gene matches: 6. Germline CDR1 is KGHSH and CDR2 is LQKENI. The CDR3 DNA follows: TGTGCCAGCTCACCACCCCCCAATAGCGGGGGCGAGCAGTACTTC. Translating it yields CASSPPPNSGGEQYF.

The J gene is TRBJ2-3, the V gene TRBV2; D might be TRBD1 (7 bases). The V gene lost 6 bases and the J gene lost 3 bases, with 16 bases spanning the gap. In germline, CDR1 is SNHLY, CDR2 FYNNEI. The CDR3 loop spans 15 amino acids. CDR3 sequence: CASRQIRGATDTQYF. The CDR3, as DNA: TGTGCCAGCAGGCAAATCAGGGGGGCGACAGATACGCAGTATTTT.

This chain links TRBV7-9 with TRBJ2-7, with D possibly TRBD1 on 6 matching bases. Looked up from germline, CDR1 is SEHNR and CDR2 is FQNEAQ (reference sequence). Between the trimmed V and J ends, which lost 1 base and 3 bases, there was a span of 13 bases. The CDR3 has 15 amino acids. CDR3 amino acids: CASSLENRAIYEQYF. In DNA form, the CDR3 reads TGTGCCAGCAGCTTAGAAAACAGGGCAATCTACGAGCAGTACTTC.

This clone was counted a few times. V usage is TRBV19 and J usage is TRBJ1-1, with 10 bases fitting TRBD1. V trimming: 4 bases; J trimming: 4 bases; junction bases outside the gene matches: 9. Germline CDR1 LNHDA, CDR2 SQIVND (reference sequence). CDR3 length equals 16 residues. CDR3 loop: CASSTRGGQGTTEAFF. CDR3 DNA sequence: TGTGCCAGTAGTACGCGAGGGGGACAGGGGACCACTGAAGCTTTCTTT.

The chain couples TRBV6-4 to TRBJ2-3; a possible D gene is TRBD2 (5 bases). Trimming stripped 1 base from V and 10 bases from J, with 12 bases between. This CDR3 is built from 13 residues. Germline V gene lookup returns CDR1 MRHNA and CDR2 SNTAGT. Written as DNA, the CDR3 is TGTGCCAGCAGTGACTGGACTGGGGAAGCGCAGTATTTT. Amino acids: CASSDWTGEAQYF.

CDR3 protein: CASSRSISYNEQFF. The DNA of the CDR3 is TGTGCCAGCAGCCGGTCCATCTCCTACAATGAGCAGTTCTTC. The chain couples TRBV7-9 to TRBJ2-1; D ambiguous. Deletions cut 5 bases from V and 0 bases from J, with 8 bases between. Germline CDR1 SEHNR, CDR2 FQNEAQ (reference sequence). This CDR3 is 14 amino acids long.

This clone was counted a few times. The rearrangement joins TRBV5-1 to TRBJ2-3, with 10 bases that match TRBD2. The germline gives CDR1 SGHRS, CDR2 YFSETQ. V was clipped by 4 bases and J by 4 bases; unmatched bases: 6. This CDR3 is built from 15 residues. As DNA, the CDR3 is TGCGCCAGCAGCGCGAGCGGGGGGGCTGCAGATACGCAGTATTTT. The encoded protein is CASSASGGAADTQYF.

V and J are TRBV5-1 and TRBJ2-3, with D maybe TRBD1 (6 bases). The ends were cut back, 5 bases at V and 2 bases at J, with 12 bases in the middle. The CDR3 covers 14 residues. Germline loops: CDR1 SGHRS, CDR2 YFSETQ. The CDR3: CASRRDTNTDTQYF. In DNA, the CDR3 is TGCGCCAGCAGACGGGACACCAACACAGATACGCAGTATTTT.

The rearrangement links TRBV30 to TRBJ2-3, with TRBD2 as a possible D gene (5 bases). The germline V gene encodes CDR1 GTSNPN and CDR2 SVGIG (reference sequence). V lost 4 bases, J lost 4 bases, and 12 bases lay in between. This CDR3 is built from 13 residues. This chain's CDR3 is CAWTHRGADTQYF. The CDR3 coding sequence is TGTGCCTGGACCCACCGGGGTGCAGATACGCAGTATTTT.

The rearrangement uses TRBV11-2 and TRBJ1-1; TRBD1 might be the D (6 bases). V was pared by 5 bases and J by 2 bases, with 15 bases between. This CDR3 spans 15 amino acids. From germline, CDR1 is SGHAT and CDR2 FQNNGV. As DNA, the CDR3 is TGTGCCAGCAGCCGTACAGGGACCCTTAACACTGAAGCTTTCTTT. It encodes CASSRTGTLNTEAFF. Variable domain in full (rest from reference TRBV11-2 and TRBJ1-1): EAGVAQSPRYKIIEKRQSVAFWCNPISGHATLYWYQQILGQGPKLLIQFQNNGVVDDSQLPKDRFSAERLKGVDSTLKIQPAKLEDSAVYLCASSRTGTLNTEAFFGQGTRLTVV.

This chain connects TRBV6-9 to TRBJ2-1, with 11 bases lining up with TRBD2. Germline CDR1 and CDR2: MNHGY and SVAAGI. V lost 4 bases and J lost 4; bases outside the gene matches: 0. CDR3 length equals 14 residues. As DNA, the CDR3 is TGTGCCAGCAGTTGGACTAGCGGGTACAATGAGCAGTTCTTC. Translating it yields CASSWTSGYNEQFF.

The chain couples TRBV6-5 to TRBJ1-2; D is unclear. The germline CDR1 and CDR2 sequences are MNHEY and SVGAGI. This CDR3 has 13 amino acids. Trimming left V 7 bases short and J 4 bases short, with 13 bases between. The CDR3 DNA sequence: TGTGCCAGCAAGAGTGCGTTTGGCTATGGCTACACCTTC. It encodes CASKSAFGYGYTF.